This TCR beta chain was captured by sequencing in a study of cytomegalovirus exposure and HLA in healthy donors. On the study more broadly: The same platform was used for the 110 or so validation repertoires and the approximately 670 first-cohort repertoires, a later analysis reported.

The V end was cut by 3 bases, the J end by 3 bases, with 3 bases between. This CDR3 is built from 11 residues. Germline V gene lookup returns CDR1 SGHVS and CDR2 FQNEAQ. Regarding the study as a whole: Both high specificity and high sensitivity reportedly marked the classifier's diagnosis of cytomegalovirus status. The study put some 160 TCR beta chains on its list as cytomegalovirus-associated.

While the first cohort had 600 to 800 subjects, the donors belonged to the separate validation cohort of roughly 130 subjects. About this clone: The antigen is undetermined.

Here immunoSEQ multiplex PCR was the method, and the copy in TCRdb shows in-frame clones only, minus some. Of some 350,000 clones in the sample, 75% to 90% were seen once. V gene TRBV7-8 combines with J gene TRBJ2-7; D uncertain. The sample taken for sequencing was PBMCs. The sequence came from a woman younger than 45 in good health and CMV-seropositive. DNA for the CDR3: TGTGCCAGCAGCTTCCTCTACGAGCAGTACTTC. Translating gives CASSFLYEQYF.